The next 24 T cell receptor beta chains were all read from a single sample in a study of T cells in Graves' hyperthyroidism and ophthalmopathy. RNA transcripts gave rise to amplified TCR beta CDR3 regions. The HTBI set primed first-round TCR CDR3 RT-PCR. MiXCR, run by TCRdb on the multiplex PCR reads, gives a single entry per CDR3 protein. The data hold some 500,000 distinct CDR3 sequences, with about 24% observed a single time. Sequencing used blood. All receptors come from a young woman with Graves' ophthalmopathy.

This chain connects TRBV2 to TRBJ1-1; no reliable D call. The germline V and J ends were trimmed by 10 bases and 4 bases, with 13 bases remaining between them. This CDR3 has 12 amino acids. CDR1 and CDR2 from the germline V gene are SNHLY and FYNNEI. CDR3 in amino acids: CAKRAGSTEAFF. The CDR3 DNA reads TGTGCCAAAAGGGCGGGGTCCACTGAAGCTTTCTTT.

The chain uses TRBV19 and TRBJ2-7; 8 bases line up with TRBD1. Trimming at V came to 6 bases and at J to 6 bases, leaving 4 bases not matched to a gene. The CDR3 sequence is 12 residues long. Germline V gene data show CDR1 as LNHDA and CDR2 as SQIVND (reference sequence). CDR3 sequence: CASRDRVSEQYF. In DNA, the CDR3 is TGTGCCAGTAGGGACAGGGTAAGCGAGCAGTACTTC. The full variable domain, its missing parts supplied by reference TRBV19 and TRBJ2-7, is DGGITQSPKYLFRKEGQNVTLSCEQNLNHDAMYWYRQDPGQGLRLIYYSQIVNDFQKGDIAEGYSVSREKKESFPLTVTSAQKNPTAFYLCASRDRVSEQYFGPGTRLTVT.

This clonotype has just a few counts. The chain is built from TRBV11-1 and TRBJ2-7; 16 nucleotides align to TRBD2. The germline V gene encodes CDR1 SGHAT and CDR2 FQDESV (reference sequence). This CDR3 region has 18 residues. The V and J ends lost 5 bases and 2 bases, in that order; junction bases with no gene match: 9. The CDR3 here is CASSEPPGLAGGAYEQYF. Here the CDR3 DNA reads TGTGCCAGCAGCGAACCTCCGGGACTAGCGGGGGGGGCCTACGAGCAGTACTTC.

In this sample, this clonotype turned up many times. V is TRBV4-2 and J is TRBJ2-5; TRBD1 is a possible D gene (6 bases). Germline assignment: CDR1 LGHNA and CDR2 YNFKEQ. The V and J ends lost 4 bases and 2 bases respectively, with 14 bases between them. CDR3 length: 15 amino acids. Here the CDR3 reads CASSLVGGLQETQYF. CDR3 DNA: TGTGCCAGCAGCCTGGTAGGGGGTCTGCAAGAGACCCAGTACTTC.

As regards this clonotype: Because the CDR3 is missing its conserved closing phenylalanine or tryptophan, this is likely a read error. The DNA is omitted, as the CDR3 cannot be located on it reliably, and the CDR3 follows TCRdb's listing. The V gene is TRBV6-5, the J gene TRBJ1-2. The CDR3 extends over 13 residues, inclusive of both ends. Germline-derived CDR1 and CDR2 are MNHEY and SVGAGI. The CDR3 sequence is CASSPSRAYGYSV.

CDR3 sequence reads: CASSQEFQGTEAFF. CDR3 bases: TGTGCCAGCAGCCAAGAGTTCCAAGGAACTGAAGCTTTCTTT. V and J are TRBV6-1 and TRBJ1-1; D unresolved. This CDR3 comprises 14 residues. Per the germline V gene, CDR1 is MNHNS and CDR2 is SASEGT. Trimming pared 6 bases from V and 5 bases from J, leaving 16 bases between.

This clonotype was seen repeatedly, ten times or more. The rearrangement joins TRBV12-3 or TRBV12-4 to TRBJ1-1; D is perhaps TRBD1 (5 bases). The CDR3 spans 14 residues. Trimming removed 8 bases at V and 3 bases at J, with 16 bases between. The CDR3, as DNA: TGTGCCAGCTCTGTACAGGAGTCACACACTGAAGCTTTCTTT. Encoded protein: CASSVQESHTEAFF.

The table lists this clonotype with many counts. J is TRBJ2-7 and V is TRBV19, with 10 bases aligning to TRBD1. The CDR3 has 13 amino acids. The ends lost 11 bases at V and 2 bases at J; junction bases unmatched: 6. The V gene's germline CDR1 is LNHDA and CDR2 SQIVND (reference sequence). The CDR3 bases are TGTGCCGACCCGGGACAGGGGACCTACGAGCAGTACTTC. Residues: CADPGQGTYEQYF. The full variable domain, completed using reference TRBV19 and TRBJ2-7, is DGGITQSPKYLFRKEGQNVTLSCEQNLNHDAMYWYRQDPGQGLRLIYYSQIVNDFQKGDIAEGYSVSREKKESFPLTVTSAQKNPTAFYLCADPGQGTYEQYFGPGTRLTVT.

In the case of this clonotype: No conserved phenylalanine or tryptophan is present at the end of the CDR3, so a read error is the likely explanation. This sequence joins TRBV7-2 and TRBJ1-1; 7 nucleotides agree with TRBD1. The CDR3 has 14 amino acids. Germline CDR1 and CDR2: SGHTA and FQGNSA. J was trimmed by 0 bases and V by 6 bases; bases with no gene match: 4. CDR3 in DNA: TGTGCCAGCAGTAGGGGACAGATGAACACTGAAGCTTTCTTG. Translation: CASSRGQMNTEAFL.

In its sample, this clonotype was seen many times. The J gene is TRBJ1-1, the V gene TRBV7-9; D call uncertain. This CDR3 comprises 14 residues. Trimming cost V 0 bases and J 4 bases, with 9 bases left between them. Germline V gene data show CDR1 as SEHNR and CDR2 as FQNEAQ (reference sequence). The DNA for the CDR3 is TGTGCCAGCAGCTTAGCTCGGTGGGGCACTGAAGCTTTCTTT. It codes for CASSLARWGTEAFF. The entire variable domain, with the rest obtained from reference TRBV7-9 and TRBJ1-1, is as follows: DTGVSQNPRHKITKRGQNVTFRCDPISEHNRLYWYRQTLGQGPEFLTYFQNEAQLEKSRLLSDRFSAERPKGSFSTLEIQRTEQGDSAMYLCASSLARWGTEAFFGQGTRLTVV.

This clonotype was counted many times. The chain is built from TRBV6-5 and TRBJ2-7, with D perhaps being TRBD1 or TRBD2 (7 bases each). CDR1 and CDR2 from the germline V gene are MNHEY and SVGAGI. V was shortened by 0 bases and J by 4 bases, with 13 bases between the two germline ends. CDR3 length equals 15 residues. The CDR3 is CASSYSGGGPYEQYF. The DNA for the CDR3 is TGTGCCAGCAGTTACTCGGGAGGGGGCCCTTACGAGCAGTACTTC.

On this clonotype: An end of the junction differs from the germline gene, which may be a read error. CDR3 nucleotide sequence: TGTGCCTGCAGTGAGGGCAGGCTCTCCTACGAGCAGTACTTC. As protein: CACSEGRLSYEQYF. The rearrangement links TRBV2 to TRBJ2-7; a weak D match, TRBD2 (5 bases). There are 14 residues in the CDR3. From germline, CDR1 is SNHLY and CDR2 FYNNEI.

This clonotype was seen repeatedly, ten times or more. V usage is TRBV6-5 and J usage is TRBJ1-1; possible D gene TRBD1, 5 bases. The CDR3 has 13 residues. Per the germline V gene, CDR1 is MNHEY and CDR2 is SVGAGI. V was shortened by 2 bases and J by 1 base, with 5 bases between the two germline ends. The CDR3 DNA sequence: TGTGCCAGCAGTTACGGACAGAACACTGAAGCTTTCTTT. The encoded protein is CASSYGQNTEAFF.

This clonotype was detected many times. A far bigger clonotype differs at one base, so this is likely a read error. V and J are TRBV6-2 or TRBV6-3 and TRBJ1-1; D is uncertain. Germline CDR1 is MNHEY and CDR2 is SVGEGT. The CDR3 runs 11 residues. V was trimmed by 4 bases and J by 1 base, leaving 1 base between them. The CDR3 region has the DNA TGTGCCAGCAGTTGGAACACTGAAGCTTTCTTT. Protein product: CASSWNTEAFF.

This clonotype has only a few counts. A much larger clone sits a single nucleotide away, making a read error possible. This sequence joins TRBV7-3 and TRBJ2-5; D is uncertain. This CDR3 has 13 amino acids. CDR1 is SGHTA and CDR2 is FQGTGA in the germline V gene. The DNA for the CDR3 is TGTGCCAGCAGCTTCGACGGTTCAGAGACCAAGTACTTC. Translating gives CASSFDGSETKYF.

CDR3 nucleotides: TGTGCCTGGAGTACACAGCGGTACTCCGGATCCCTCCACTTT. Amino acids: CAWSTQRYSGSLHF. This chain connects TRBV30 to TRBJ1-6; D gene ambiguous. The CDR3 has 14 residues. Trimming pared 2 bases from V and 14 bases from J, leaving 19 bases between. Germline V gene data show CDR1 as GTSNPN and CDR2 as SVGIG (reference sequence).

The CDR3 spells CASTLAGDYEQYF. In DNA, the CDR3 is TGTGCCAGCACCCTAGCGGGAGACTACGAGCAGTACTTC. V gene TRBV12-3 or TRBV12-4 combines with J gene TRBJ2-7, with TRBD2 identical over 10 bases. CDR3 length: 13 residues. With 7 bases clipped from V and 3 bases from J, the junction kept 3 bases outside the gene matches.

The rearrangement links TRBV2 to TRBJ2-5, with a tentative D call TRBD2 (5 bases). This CDR3 contains 16 residues. The germline V gene encodes CDR1 SNHLY and CDR2 FYNNEI. Trimming pared 4 bases from V and 7 bases from J, leaving 22 bases between. CDR3 sequence reads: CASSVTAPLVPGTQYF. CDR3 DNA sequence: TGTGCCAGCAGTGTTACGGCCCCACTAGTCCCCGGGACCCAGTACTTC.

This clonotype was seen ten or more times. This chain joins TRBV6-5 and TRBJ1-2; D ambiguous. The germline V gene encodes CDR1 MNHEY and CDR2 SVGAGI. With 5 bases removed from V and 0 bases from J, the gap between germline ends came to 7 bases. The CDR3 has 13 residues. The CDR3 reads CASSTTPNYGYTF. CDR3 in DNA: TGTGCCAGCAGTACCACACCTAACTATGGCTACACCTTC.

This clonotype was seen many times. The J gene is TRBJ2-7, the V gene TRBV6-5; D possibly corresponds to TRBD2 (5 bases). The V and J ends lost 6 bases and 3 bases respectively, with 15 bases between them. The CDR3 sequence is 14 residues long. Germline V CDR1 and CDR2: MNHEY, SVGAGI. For the CDR3, the DNA is TGTGCCAGCAGCTCCGAGGGAAGGGTCTACGAGCAGTACTTC. The encoded protein is CASSSEGRVYEQYF.

This clonotype was seen at least ten times. The chain carries TRBV20-1 and TRBJ1-2; D unresolved. This CDR3 region has 15 residues. Looked up from germline, CDR1 is DFQATT and CDR2 is SNEGSKA (reference sequence). Trimming pared 1 base from V and 3 bases from J, leaving 15 bases between. The CDR3 sequence is CSARGNQDWYYGYTF. CDR3 DNA sequence: TGCAGTGCTAGAGGTAACCAGGACTGGTACTATGGCTACACCTTC.

To note about this clonotype: Since a much larger clone is just one base distant, this may be a read error. This CDR3 is missing its conserved last phenylalanine or tryptophan, likely due to a read error. V is TRBV5-1 and J is TRBJ2-7, with 9 bases identical to TRBD1. Germline CDR1 is SGHRS and CDR2 is YFSETQ. The CDR3 is 16 amino acids. With V trimmed by 1 base and J by 5 bases, 10 bases remained unmatched. The CDR3 region is CASSLTRDRAPDEQYL. CDR3 nucleotides: TGCGCCAGCAGCTTGACAAGGGACAGGGCCCCCGACGAGCAGTACTTG.

This clonotype was detected many times. This chain joins TRBV24-1 and TRBJ2-5, with D maybe TRBD2 (7 bases). In germline, CDR1 is KGHDR, CDR2 SFDVKD. Between the trimmed V and J ends, which lost 3 bases and 5 bases, there was a span of 9 bases. The CDR3 sequence is 13 residues long. DNA of the CDR3: TGTGCCACCAGTGATGGGGGGGGCGAGACCCAGTACTTC. Its protein is CATSDGGGETQYF.

In its sample, this clonotype was seen many times. The rearrangement uses TRBV4-1 and TRBJ2-2; no clear D. The CDR3 contains 14 residues. Germline V gene data show CDR1 as MGHRA and CDR2 as YSYEKL. Trimming took off 1 base at V and 4 bases at J, with 7 bases between the two ends. The CDR3 region has the DNA TGCGCCAGCAGCCAAGTTGCAGCCACCGGGGAGCTGTTTTTT. It codes for CASSQVAATGELFF.